This record concerns one T cell receptor (beta chain) sequence. Antigen unknown. One end of the junction varies from germline; a read error may be responsible. A 5'RACE reaction primed in the constant segment made cDNA libraries of TCR alpha and TCR beta, and these carried sample barcodes and UMIs. TCRdb passed the 5' RACE reads through MiXCR, listing each CDR3 protein once. The table records over 350,000 distinct CDR3 sequences, 24% of them present only once. This specimen belongs to a study of T-cell memory formation after mild COVID-19. Germline CDR1 and CDR2: SGHTA and FQGTGA. The CDR3 length is 15 residues. Notes on the study in general: Contracting CD8+ clones were enriched in EMRA, CD4+ mainly in CM and EM.

V and J are TRBV7-3 and TRBJ2-3; 9 nucleotides agree with TRBD1. This TCR came from an adult woman who had mild COVID-19 (a few samples of this study predate the infection). Cell type and time point are not known. The sample comprised PBMCs or a T cell subset sorted from them (not recorded which). The CDR3 protein is CASSSLGQGSDAQYF. For the CDR3, the DNA is TGTGCCAGCAGCTCCCTCGGACAGGGGTCAGATGCGCAGTATTTT.